This T cell receptor beta chain was retrieved from a study of T cells in Graves' hyperthyroidism and ophthalmopathy. Points on this clonotype: The antigen remains undetermined.

V was pared by 3 bases and J by 1 base, with 5 bases of the junction left unmatched. This CDR3 is 17 amino acids long. The germline V gene has CDR1 LNHDA and CDR2 SQIVND (reference sequence). The CDR3 regions of TCR beta were amplified from RNA transcripts. The HTBI primer set drove a first-round RT-PCR of the TCR CDR3. TCRdb re-derived calls from the multiplex PCR reads in MiXCR, one entry per CDR3 protein. Of roughly 160,000 distinct CDR3 sequences in the sample, over 8% were seen once. Uncontrolled infection, other autoimmune disease, pregnancy or lactation led to exclusion. Points from the study as a whole: Clonotypes that were expanded in thyroid above 0.001 mostly appeared in blood too.

This clonotype originated in a woman younger than 30 with Graves' hyperthyroidism that later progressed to Graves' ophthalmopathy. Sequenced input: blood. J is TRBJ2-3 and V is TRBV19; 12 nucleotides agree with TRBD2. CDR3 in DNA: TGTGCCAGTAGTATTACTAGCGGGGGGTTAGGCACAGATACGCAGTATTTT. Its translation is CASSITSGGLGTDTQYF.